This entry concerns a single T cell receptor beta chain. Germline CDR1 MDHEN, CDR2 SYDVKM. The CDR3 has 14 residues. The V end was cut by 7 bases, the J end by 7 bases, with 17 bases between. The PCR contained 60 Vbeta and 13 Jbeta primers. TCRdb's copy holds only in-frame clones and misses some; the assay was immunoSEQ multiplex PCR. The data contain hundreds of thousands of clones, around 79% of them singletons. This specimen comes from a study of cytomegalovirus exposure and HLA in healthy donors. The TCR comes from a male donor in good health and CMV-seronegative. The sequenced sample was PBMCs. The rearrangement joins TRBV28 to TRBJ1-5; D remains ambiguous. The CDR3 reads CASKWEQPLQPQHF. The CDR3 bases are TGTGCCAGCAAATGGGAGCAACCCCTCCAGCCCCAGCATTTT.